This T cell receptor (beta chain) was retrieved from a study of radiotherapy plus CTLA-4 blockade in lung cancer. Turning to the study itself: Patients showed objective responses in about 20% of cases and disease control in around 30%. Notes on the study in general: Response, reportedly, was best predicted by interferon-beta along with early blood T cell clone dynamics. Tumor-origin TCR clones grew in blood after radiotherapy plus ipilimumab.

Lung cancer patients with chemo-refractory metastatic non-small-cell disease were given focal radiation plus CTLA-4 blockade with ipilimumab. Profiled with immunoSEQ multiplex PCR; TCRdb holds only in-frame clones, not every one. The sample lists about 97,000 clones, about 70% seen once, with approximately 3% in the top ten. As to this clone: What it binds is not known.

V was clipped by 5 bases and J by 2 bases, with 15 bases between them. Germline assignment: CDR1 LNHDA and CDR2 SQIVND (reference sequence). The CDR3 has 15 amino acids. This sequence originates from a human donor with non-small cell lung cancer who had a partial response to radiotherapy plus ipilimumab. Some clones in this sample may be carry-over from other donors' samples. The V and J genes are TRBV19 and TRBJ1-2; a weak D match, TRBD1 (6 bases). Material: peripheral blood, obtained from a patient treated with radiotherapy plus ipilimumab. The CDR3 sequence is CASSPNRVANYGYTF. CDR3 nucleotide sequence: TGTGCCAGTAGTCCTAACAGGGTCGCCAACTATGGCTACACCTTC. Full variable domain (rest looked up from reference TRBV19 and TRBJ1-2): DGGITQSPKYLFRKEGQNVTLSCEQNLNHDAMYWYRQDPGQGLRLIYYSQIVNDFQKGDIAEGYSVSREKKESFPLTVTSAQKNPTAFYLCASSPNRVANYGYTFGSGTRLTVV.